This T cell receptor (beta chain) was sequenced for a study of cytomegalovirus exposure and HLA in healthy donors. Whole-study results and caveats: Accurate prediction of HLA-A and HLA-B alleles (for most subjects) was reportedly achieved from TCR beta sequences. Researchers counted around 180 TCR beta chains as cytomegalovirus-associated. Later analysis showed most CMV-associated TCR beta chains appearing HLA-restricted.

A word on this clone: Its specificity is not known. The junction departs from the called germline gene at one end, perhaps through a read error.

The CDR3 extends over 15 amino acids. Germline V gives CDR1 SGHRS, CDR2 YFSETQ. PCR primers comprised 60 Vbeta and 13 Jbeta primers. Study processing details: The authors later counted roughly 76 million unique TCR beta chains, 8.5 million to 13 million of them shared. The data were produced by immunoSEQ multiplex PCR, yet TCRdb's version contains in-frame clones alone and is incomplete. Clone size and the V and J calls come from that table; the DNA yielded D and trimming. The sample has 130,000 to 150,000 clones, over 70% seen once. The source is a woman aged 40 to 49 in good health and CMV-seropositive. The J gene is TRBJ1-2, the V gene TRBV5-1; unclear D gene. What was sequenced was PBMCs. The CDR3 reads CASGLGLAGSYVYTF. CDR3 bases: TGCGCCAGCGGTCTAGGTCTAGCGGGCAGCTATGTCTACACCTTC.